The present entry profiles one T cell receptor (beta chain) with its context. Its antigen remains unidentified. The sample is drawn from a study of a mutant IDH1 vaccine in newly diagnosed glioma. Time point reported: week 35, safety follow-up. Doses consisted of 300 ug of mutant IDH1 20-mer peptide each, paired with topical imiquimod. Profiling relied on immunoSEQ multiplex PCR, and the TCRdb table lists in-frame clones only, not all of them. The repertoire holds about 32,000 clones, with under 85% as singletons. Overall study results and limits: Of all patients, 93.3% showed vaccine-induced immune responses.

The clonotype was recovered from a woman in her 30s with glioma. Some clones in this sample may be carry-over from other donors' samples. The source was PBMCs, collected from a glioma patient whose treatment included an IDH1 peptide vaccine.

The CDR3 sequence: CAWGTKSSYEQYF. CDR3 nucleotides: TGTGCCTGGGGGACAAAAAGCTCCTACGAGCAGTACTTC. The chain recombines TRBV30 with TRBJ2-7; possible D gene TRBD1, 6 bases. Germline lookup yields CDR1 GTSNPN and CDR2 SVGIG (reference sequence). V was shortened by 5 bases and J by 0 bases, with 11 bases between the two germline ends. This CDR3 has 13 amino acids.